The present entry profiles one T cell receptor (beta chain) with its context. CDR1 is MDHEN, CDR2 SYDVKM, per germline. The ends were cut back, 2 bases at V and 4 bases at J, with 6 bases in the middle. This CDR3 comprises 12 residues. The data stem from a study of blood T cell repertoires in COVID-19. Study in general: The origin of the acute and convalescent COVID-19 samples was the United States, Italy and Spain.

The repertoire was sequenced with immunoSEQ multiplex PCR; TCRdb's copy has only in-frame clones and lacks some. The sample records some 270,000 clones, around 90% being singletons. The gene calls are TRBV28 and TRBJ2-7; D gene uncertain. The sequence came from a woman under 40 with acute COVID-19. Material: PBMCs or T cells enriched from blood (not recorded which). DNA of the CDR3: TGTGCCAGCAGTTTACCCTTTTACGAGCAGTACTTC. As protein: CASSLPFYEQYF. Variable domain in full (rest from reference TRBV28 and TRBJ2-7): DVKVTQSSRYLVKRTGEKVFLECVQDMDHENMFWYRQDPGLGLRLIYFSYDVKMKEKGDIPEGYSVSREKKERFSLILESASTNQTSMYLCASSLPFYEQYFGPGTRLTVT.